This T cell receptor (beta chain) originates from a study of blood T cell repertoires in COVID-19. Study as a whole: The origin of the acute and convalescent COVID-19 samples was the United States, Italy and Spain.

Participants had their cohort set by participant-reported clinical history. A PCR-confirmed or clinician-diagnosed COVID-19 case had contacted exposed participants within 2 weeks of entry. CDR1 LGHDT and CDR2 YNNKEL come from the germline V gene (reference sequence). CDR3 size: 15 residues. The ends were cut back, 5 bases at V and 5 bases at J, with 19 bases in the middle. Produced via immunoSEQ multiplex PCR; TCRdb's table is partial and in-frame only. In the table there are 400,000 to 500,000 clones, roughly 84% of which are singletons. The clonotype comes from a woman between 18 and 29 years old who had been exposed to COVID-19. The chain couples TRBV3-1 (or the pseudogene TRBV3-2) to TRBJ2-7, with D unclear. The sequenced sample was PBMCs or T cells enriched from blood (not recorded which). CDR3 sequence: CASSVSLSARHEQYF. The CDR3 coding sequence is TGTGCCAGCAGCGTAAGCCTGTCCGCGCGGCACGAGCAGTACTTC.